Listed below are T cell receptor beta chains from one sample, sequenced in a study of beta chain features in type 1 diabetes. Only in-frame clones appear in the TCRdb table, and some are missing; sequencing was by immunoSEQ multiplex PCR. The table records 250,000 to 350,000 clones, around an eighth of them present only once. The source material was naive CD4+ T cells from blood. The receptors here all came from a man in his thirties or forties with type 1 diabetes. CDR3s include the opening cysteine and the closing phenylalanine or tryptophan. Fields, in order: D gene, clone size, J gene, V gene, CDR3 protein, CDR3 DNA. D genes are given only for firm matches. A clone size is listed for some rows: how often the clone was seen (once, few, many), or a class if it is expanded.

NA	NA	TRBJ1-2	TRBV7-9	CASSLEHMDYGYTF	TGTGCCAGCAGCTTAGAACACATGGACTATGGCTACACCTTC
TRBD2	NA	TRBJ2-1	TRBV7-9	CASSLGGRVNEQFF	TGTGCCAGCAGCTTGGGCGGGAGGGTTAATGAGCAGTTCTTC
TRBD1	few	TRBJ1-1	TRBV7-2	CASSPRQGHTEAFF	TGTGCCAGCAGCCCCAGACAGGGACACACTGAAGCTTTCTTT
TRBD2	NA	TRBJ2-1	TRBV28	CASRTSGGYEQFF	TGTGCCAGCCGTACTTCGGGAGGGTATGAGCAGTTCTTC
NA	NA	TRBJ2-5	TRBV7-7	CASSLGQAGETQYF	TGTGCTAGCAGCTTGGGCCAAGCAGGAGAGACCCAGTACTTC
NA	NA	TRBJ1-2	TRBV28	CASSPDSSPGGYTF	TGTGCCAGCAGTCCGGACAGCAGTCCGGGGGGCTACACCTTC
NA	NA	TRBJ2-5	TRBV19	CASSLRQAETQYF	TGTGCCAGTAGTCTCCGACAGGCGGAGACCCAGTACTTC
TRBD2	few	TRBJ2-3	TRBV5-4	CASSITSGSRSDTQYF	TGTGCCAGCAGCATTACTAGCGGGAGCAGGTCTGATACGCAGTATTTT
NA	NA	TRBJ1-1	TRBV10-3	CAISETGSNTEAFF	TGTGCCATCAGTGAGACAGGGTCCAACACTGAAGCTTTCTTT
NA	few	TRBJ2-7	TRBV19	CASSLQGLEQYF	TGTGCCAGTAGTCTACAGGGTCTCGAGCAGTACTTC
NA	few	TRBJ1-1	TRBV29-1	CSDITANTEAFF	TGCAGCGACATAACAGCGAACACTGAAGCTTTCTTT
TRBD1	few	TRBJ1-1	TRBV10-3	CAISGVTGVPNTEAFF	TGTGCCATCAGTGGTGTGACAGGGGTTCCGAACACTGAAGCTTTCTTT
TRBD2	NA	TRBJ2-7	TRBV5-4	CASSSIAREDEQYF	TGTGCCAGCAGCTCGATTGCGCGGGAGGACGAGCAGTACTTC
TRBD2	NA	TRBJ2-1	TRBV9	CASSPQRERGDEQFF	TGTGCCAGCAGCCCTCAGCGGGAGAGGGGGGATGAGCAGTTCTTC
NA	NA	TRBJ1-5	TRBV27	CASSYRDNQPQHF	TGTGCCAGCAGTTACAGGGACAATCAGCCCCAGCATTTT
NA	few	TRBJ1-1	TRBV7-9	CASSRVGGLNTEAFF	TGTGCCAGCAGCAGGGTTGGGGGCTTGAACACTGAAGCTTTCTTT
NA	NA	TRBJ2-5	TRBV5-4	CASSLPGSGETQYF	TGTGCCAGCAGCTTGCCCGGGAGCGGGGAGACCCAGTACTTC
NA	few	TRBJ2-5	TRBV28	CASILSGGAPETQYF	TGTGCCAGCATCTTGAGTGGGGGGGCTCCAGAGACCCAGTACTTC
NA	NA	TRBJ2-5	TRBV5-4	CASTISTGTGETQYF	TGTGCCAGCACAATATCGACAGGGACTGGAGAGACCCAGTACTTC
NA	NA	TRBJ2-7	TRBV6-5	CASSYTYRGGYEQYF	TGTGCCAGCAGTTACACCTACAGGGGAGGCTACGAGCAGTACTTC
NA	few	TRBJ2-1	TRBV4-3	CASSSLSGRPYNEQFF	TGCGCCAGCAGCTCCCTTAGCGGCCGACCCTACAATGAGCAGTTCTTC
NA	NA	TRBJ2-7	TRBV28	CASTPVFGEQYF	TGTGCCAGCACCCCCGTCTTCGGCGAGCAGTACTTC
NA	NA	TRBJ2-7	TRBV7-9	CASSQYQGEQYF	TGTGCCAGCAGCCAGTACCAGGGCGAGCAGTACTTC
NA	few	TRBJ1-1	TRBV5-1	CASSLRRMNTEAFF	TGCGCCAGCAGCTTGAGGAGAATGAACACTGAAGCTTTCTTT
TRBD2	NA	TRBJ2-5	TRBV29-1	CSAPGLAEETQYF	TGCAGCGCCCCCGGACTAGCGGAAGAGACCCAGTACTTC
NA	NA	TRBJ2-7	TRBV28	CASKGVSPYEQYF	TGTGCCAGCAAGGGAGTAAGTCCCTACGAGCAGTACTTC
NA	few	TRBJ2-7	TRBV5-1	CANVRRARPYEQYF	TGCGCCAATGTCCGGAGGGCACGTCCCTACGAGCAGTACTTC